The 17 T cell receptor beta chains below all came from one sample that was sequenced in a study of shared clonotypes between healthy human individuals. Only in-frame clones appear in the TCRdb table, and some are missing; sequencing was by immunoSEQ multiplex PCR. The sample contains roughly 1,100,000 clones, about 75% of which appear only once. Sequencing used memory CD4+ T cells sorted from blood. Subset: CD45RA-negative fraction. All receptors come from a young man in good health.

Many counts were recorded for this clone. V usage is TRBV30 and J usage is TRBJ1-3, with a tentative D call TRBD1 (6 bases). The V end lost 5 bases, the J end lost 0 bases, and 8 bases lay between the germline ends. The CDR3 extends over 13 amino acids. The germline V gene encodes CDR1 GTSNPN and CDR2 SVGIG (reference sequence). CDR3 bases: TGTGCCTGGGGGACAATCTCTGGAAACACCATATATTTT. It is translated as CAWGTISGNTIYF.

The chain recombines TRBV2 with TRBJ2-7, with 11 bases lining up with TRBD2. V shed 7 bases and J 3 bases; nucleotides not matched to a gene: 5. The CDR3 totals 14 residues. Germline V CDR1 and CDR2: SNHLY, FYNNEI. CDR3 sequence reads: CASIRTSGGYEQYF. The CDR3 DNA sequence: TGTGCCAGCATTCGAACTAGCGGGGGCTACGAGCAGTACTTC.

This chain uses TRBV5-4 with TRBJ2-5; TRBD1 matches at 8 bases. The CDR3 has 16 amino acids. Germline assignment: CDR1 SGHNT and CDR2 YYREEE (reference sequence). V lost 4 bases to trimming and J lost 4 bases; unmatched junction nucleotides: 12. The CDR3 DNA sequence: TGTGCCAGCAGCCCCTCTTCTGACAGGGGAGGAGAGACCCAGTACTTC. Translated, it gives CASSPSSDRGGETQYF.

This sequence joins TRBV5-6 and TRBJ2-1; 8 bases agree with TRBD2. CDR1 and CDR2 (germline): SGHDT, YYEEEE. The CDR3 has 14 residues. With 4 bases clipped from V and 7 bases from J, the junction kept 7 bases outside the gene matches. The CDR3 DNA sequence: TGTGCCAGCAGCCGGACTAGCTTCATAAATGAGCAGTTCTTC. Translation gives CASSRTSFINEQFF.

The rearrangement uses TRBV11-2 and TRBJ2-7; tentative D call: TRBD1 (6 bases). The CDR3 runs 13 residues. Germline values: CDR1 SGHAT, CDR2 FQNNGV. With 5 bases removed from V and 4 bases from J, the gap between germline ends came to 12 bases. The CDR3 bases are TGTGCCAGCAGCCCGACAGGAGAATACGAGCAGTACTTC. Amino acid sequence: CASSPTGEYEQYF.

This rearrangement joins TRBV14 to TRBJ1-1; TRBD1 aligns across 7 bases. CDR1 and CDR2 (germline): SGHDN, FVKESK. V lost 4 bases and J lost 3; bases outside the gene matches: 2. The CDR3 has 13 residues. This CDR3 reads CASSRQGYTEAFF. The CDR3 nucleotides read TGTGCCAGCAGCCGACAGGGATACACTGAAGCTTTCTTT.

V usage is TRBV28 and J usage is TRBJ1-2, with 8 positions matching TRBD1. V lost 10 bases to trimming and J lost 5 bases; unmatched junction nucleotides: 15. This CDR3 is 15 amino acids long. Germline V gene data show CDR1 as MDHEN and CDR2 as SYDVKM. CDR3 sequence reads: CATTSGTGLVYGYTF. In nucleotides, the CDR3 is TGTGCCACCACCTCCGGGACAGGTCTCGTATATGGCTACACCTTC.

A word on this clone: Other DNA variants within this sample encode the same CDR3. The rearrangement uses TRBV6-1 and TRBJ2-3, with a weak D call TRBD2 (5 bases). V lost 4 bases, J lost 1 base, and 9 bases lay in between. Germline CDR1 and CDR2: MNHNS and SASEGT. This CDR3 has 14 amino acids. The chain's CDR3 is CASSVAGGTDTQYF. The CDR3 region has the DNA TGTGCCAGCAGTGTCGCCGGGGGCACAGATACGCAGTATTTT.

The chain recombines TRBV4-3 with TRBJ2-4; the D is unclear. The V and J ends lost 1 base and 2 bases respectively, with 6 bases between them. The CDR3 is made up of 14 amino acids. Germline loops: CDR1 LGHNA, CDR2 YSLEER. The CDR3 region is CASSQVGTKNIQYF. The DNA for the CDR3 is TGCGCCAGCAGCCAAGTTGGGACCAAAAACATTCAGTACTTC.

This clone has more than one count but fewer than ten. The chain combines TRBV18 with TRBJ1-2, with D tentatively TRBD1 (5 bases). V gave up 0 bases and J gave up 7 bases, with 15 bases separating them. Germline CDR1 and CDR2: KGHSH and LQKENI. The CDR3 is made up of 15 amino acids. The CDR3 bases are TGTGCCAGCTCACCACCGGTCCGGGACCTCTCTGGCTACACCTTC. Translation gives CASSPPVRDLSGYTF.

The sample holds one count of this clone. The V gene is TRBV19, the J gene TRBJ1-2, with D possibly TRBD1 on 5 matching bases. CDR1 and CDR2 (germline): LNHDA, SQIVND (reference sequence). Trimming cost V 4 bases and J 7 bases, with 13 bases left between them. The CDR3 runs 13 residues. The CDR3 bases are TGTGCCAGTAGTACCCCCGGGACGAGTGGCTACACCTTC. Translation gives CASSTPGTSGYTF.

The gene calls are TRBV6-5 and TRBJ2-7; 8 nucleotides line up with TRBD1. The trim removed 6 bases at V and 4 bases at J, leaving 8 bases unmatched. Germline V gene data show CDR1 as MNHEY and CDR2 as SVGAGI. The CDR3 runs to 14 residues. CDR3: CASSHRGVLYEQYF. CDR3 bases: TGTGCCAGCAGCCACAGGGGGGTCCTTTACGAGCAGTACTTC.

The gene calls are TRBV7-2 and TRBJ2-5, with 7 bases identical to TRBD1. Trimming cost V 3 bases and J 0 bases; bases outside gene matches: 7. The CDR3 totals 16 residues. Germline V lookup: CDR1 SGHTA, CDR2 FQGNSA. This chain's CDR3 is CASSFYRGPDQETQYF. DNA of the CDR3: TGTGCCAGCAGCTTCTACAGGGGCCCCGACCAAGAGACCCAGTACTTC.

The chain combines TRBV15 with TRBJ2-5; 7 bases are shared with TRBD2. Germline CDR1 and CDR2: LNHNV and YYDKDF (reference sequence). The CDR3 totals 16 residues. V was pared by 6 bases and J by 4 bases, with 14 bases of the junction left unmatched. CDR3 region: CATSKGTASGRETQYF. The CDR3 DNA reads as TGTGCCACCAGTAAAGGCACGGCTAGCGGACGAGAGACCCAGTACTTC.

The V gene is TRBV7-3, the J gene TRBJ2-3, with D perhaps TRBD2 (5 bases). Trimming removed 1 base from V and 0 bases from J, with 14 bases in between. This CDR3 contains 17 residues. The V gene's germline CDR1 is SGHTA and CDR2 FQGTGA. The CDR3 DNA sequence: TGTGCCAGCAGCTTAAACCCCAGCGGAGCTAGCACAGATACGCAGTATTTT. It specifies CASSLNPSGASTDTQYF.

V and J are TRBV4-1 and TRBJ1-3; a weak D match, TRBD1 (6 bases). The V end lost 1 base, the J end lost 8 bases, and 15 bases lay between the germline ends. Per the germline V gene, CDR1 is MGHRA and CDR2 is YSYEKL. The CDR3 length is 15 residues. In nucleotides, the CDR3 is TGCGCCAGCAGCCAAGGAGGGGGGGTAGGATACACCATATATTTT. The encoded protein is CASSQGGGVGYTIYF.

The rearrangement joins TRBV5-4 to TRBJ2-2; 8 bases are a match to TRBD1. CDR3 size: 16 residues. The germline V gene has CDR1 SGHNT and CDR2 YYREEE (reference sequence). The V gene end was trimmed by 0 bases and the J gene end by 1 base; junction bases not matched to a gene: 2. The CDR3 sequence: CASSLAGTGNTGELFF. CDR3 DNA sequence: TGTGCCAGCAGCTTGGCCGGGACAGGGAACACCGGGGAGCTGTTTTTT. The full variable domain, in which reference TRBV5-4 and TRBJ2-2 provide the parts outside the CDR3, is ETGVTQSPTHLIKTRGQQVTLRCSSQSGHNTVSWYQQALGQGPQFIFQYYREEENGRGNFPPRFSGLQFPNYSSELNVNALELDDSALYLCASSLAGTGNTGELFFGEGSRLTVL.